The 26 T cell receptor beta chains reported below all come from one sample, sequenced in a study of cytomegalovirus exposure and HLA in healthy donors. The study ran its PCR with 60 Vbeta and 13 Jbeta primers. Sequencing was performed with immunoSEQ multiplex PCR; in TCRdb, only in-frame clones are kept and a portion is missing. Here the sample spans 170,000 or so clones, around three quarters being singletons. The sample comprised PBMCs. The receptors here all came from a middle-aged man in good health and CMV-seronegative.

The CDR3 spells CASSLTPGNEQYF. CDR3 nucleotide sequence: TGTGCCAGCAGCTTGACCCCGGGAAACGAGCAGTACTTC. The J gene is TRBJ2-7, the V gene TRBV7-9, with D perhaps matching TRBD2 (5 bases). This CDR3 has 13 amino acids. The V gene lost 3 bases and the J gene lost 5 bases, with 11 bases spanning the gap. CDR1 is SEHNR, CDR2 FQNEAQ, per germline (reference sequence). The whole variable domain, remainder taken from reference TRBV7-9 and TRBJ2-7, is DTGVSQNPRHKITKRGQNVTFRCDPISEHNRLYWYRQTLGQGPEFLTYFQNEAQLEKSRLLSDRFSAERPKGSFSTLEIQRTEQGDSAMYLCASSLTPGNEQYFGPGTRLTVT.

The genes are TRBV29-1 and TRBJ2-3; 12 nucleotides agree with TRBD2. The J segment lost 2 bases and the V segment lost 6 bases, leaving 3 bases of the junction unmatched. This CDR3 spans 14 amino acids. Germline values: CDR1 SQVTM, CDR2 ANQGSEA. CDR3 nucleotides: TGCAGCGTCCGGACTAGCGGGATCACAGATACGCAGTATTTT. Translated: CSVRTSGITDTQYF.

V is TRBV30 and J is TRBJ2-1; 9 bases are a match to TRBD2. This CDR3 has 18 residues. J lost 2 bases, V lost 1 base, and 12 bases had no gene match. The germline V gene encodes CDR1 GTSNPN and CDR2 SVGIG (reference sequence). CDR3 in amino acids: CAWSAPRTSVFPYNEQFF. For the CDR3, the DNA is TGTGCCTGGAGTGCGCCGAGGACTAGCGTTTTTCCCTACAATGAGCAGTTCTTC.

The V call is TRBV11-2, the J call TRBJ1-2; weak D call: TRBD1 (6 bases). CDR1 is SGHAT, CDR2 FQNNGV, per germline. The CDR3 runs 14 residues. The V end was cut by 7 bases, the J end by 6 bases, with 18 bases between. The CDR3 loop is CASTPGGRRDGYTF. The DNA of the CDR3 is TGTGCCAGCACCCCCGGGGGGCGCCGGGATGGCTACACCTTC.

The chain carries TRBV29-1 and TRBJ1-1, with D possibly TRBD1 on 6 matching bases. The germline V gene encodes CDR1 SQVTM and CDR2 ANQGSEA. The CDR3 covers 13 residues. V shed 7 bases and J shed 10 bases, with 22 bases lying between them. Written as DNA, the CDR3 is TGCAGCGCTTCGGGACACTTTGAAACGGGAGCTTTCTTT. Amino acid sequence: CSASGHFETGAFF.

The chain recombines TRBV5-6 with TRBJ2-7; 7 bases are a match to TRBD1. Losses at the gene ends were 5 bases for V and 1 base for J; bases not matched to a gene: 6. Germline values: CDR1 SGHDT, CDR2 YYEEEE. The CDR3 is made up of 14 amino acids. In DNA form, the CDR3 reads TGTGCCAGCAGACCAAGACAGGGTTCCTACGAGCAGTACTTC. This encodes CASRPRQGSYEQYF. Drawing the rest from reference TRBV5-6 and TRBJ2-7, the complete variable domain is DAGVTQSPTHLIKTRGQQVTLRCSPKSGHDTVSWYQQALGQGPQFIFQYYEEEERQRGNFPDRFSGHQFPNYSSELNVNALLLGDSALYLCASRPRQGSYEQYFGPGTRLTVT.

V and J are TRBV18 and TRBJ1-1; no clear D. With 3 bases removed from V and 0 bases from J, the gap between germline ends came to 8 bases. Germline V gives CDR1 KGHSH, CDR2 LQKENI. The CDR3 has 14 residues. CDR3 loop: CASSPRHLNTEAFF. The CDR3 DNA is TGTGCCAGCTCACCCAGACACTTGAACACTGAAGCTTTCTTT.

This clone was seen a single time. This CDR3 is CASTPGLAGEVQYF. In DNA form, the CDR3 reads TGTGCCAGCACCCCGGGACTAGCGGGAGAGGTGCAGTACTTC. This chain joins TRBV9 and TRBJ2-7, with 14 bases that match TRBD2. CDR1 is SGDLS and CDR2 is YYNGEE in the germline V gene. The length of the CDR3 is 14 residues. Trimming at V came to 6 bases and at J to 9 bases, leaving 8 bases not matched to a gene. The variable domain in full, with the rest retrieved from reference TRBV9 and TRBJ2-7, is DSGVTQTPKHLITATGQRVTLRCSPRSGDLSVYWYQQSLDQGLQFLIQYYNGEERAKGNILERFSAQQFPDLHSELNLSSLELGDSALYFCASTPGLAGEVQYFGPGTRLTVT.

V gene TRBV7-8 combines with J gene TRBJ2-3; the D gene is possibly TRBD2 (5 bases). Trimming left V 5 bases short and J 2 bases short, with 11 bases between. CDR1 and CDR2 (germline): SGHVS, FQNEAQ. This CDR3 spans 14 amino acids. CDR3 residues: CASSVSTTTDTQYF. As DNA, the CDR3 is TGTGCCAGCAGCGTATCGACTACCACAGATACGCAGTATTTT. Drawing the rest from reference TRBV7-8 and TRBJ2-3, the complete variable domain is GAGVSQSPRYKVAKRGQDVALRCDPISGHVSLFWYQQALGQGPEFLTYFQNEAQLDKSGLPSDRFFAERPEGSVSTLKIQRTQQEDSAVYLCASSVSTTTDTQYFGPGTRLTVL.

The CDR3 bases are TGTGCCAGCAGTTCCGGGGGTGTAAATGCTTTCTTT. Translation: CASSSGGVNAFF. The V call is TRBV6-5, the J call TRBJ1-1, with D tentatively TRBD1 (5 bases). Trimming stripped 4 bases from V and 11 bases from J, with 14 bases between. The CDR3 is 12 residues long. Germline V gene data show CDR1 as MNHEY and CDR2 as SVGAGI.

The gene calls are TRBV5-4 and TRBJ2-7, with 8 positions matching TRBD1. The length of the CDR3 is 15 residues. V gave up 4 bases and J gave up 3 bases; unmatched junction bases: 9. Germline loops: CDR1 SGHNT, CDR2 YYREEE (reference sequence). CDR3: CASSLPGQEVYEQYF. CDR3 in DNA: TGTGCCAGCAGCCTCCCGGGACAGGAGGTCTACGAGCAGTACTTC.

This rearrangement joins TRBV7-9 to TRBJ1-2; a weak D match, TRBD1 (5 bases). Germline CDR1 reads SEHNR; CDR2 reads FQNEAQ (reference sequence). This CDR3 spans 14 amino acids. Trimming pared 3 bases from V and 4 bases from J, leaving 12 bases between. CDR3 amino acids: CASSFSGTPYGYTF. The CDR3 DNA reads TGTGCCAGCAGCTTCTCCGGGACTCCCTATGGCTACACCTTC.

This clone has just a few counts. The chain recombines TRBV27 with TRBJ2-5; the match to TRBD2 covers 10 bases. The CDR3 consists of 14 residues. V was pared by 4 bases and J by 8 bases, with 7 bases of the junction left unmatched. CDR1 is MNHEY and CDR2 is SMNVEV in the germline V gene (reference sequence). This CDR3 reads CASSWTSGLETQYF. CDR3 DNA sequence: TGTGCCAGCAGTTGGACTAGCGGCCTGGAAACCCAGTACTTC.

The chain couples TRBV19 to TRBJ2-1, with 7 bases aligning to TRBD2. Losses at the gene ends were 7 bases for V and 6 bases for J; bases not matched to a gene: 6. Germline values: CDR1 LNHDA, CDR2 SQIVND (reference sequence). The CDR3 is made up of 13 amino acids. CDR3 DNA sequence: TGTGCCAGTACGTTGGGGGGGATCAATGAGCAGTTCTTC. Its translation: CASTLGGINEQFF.

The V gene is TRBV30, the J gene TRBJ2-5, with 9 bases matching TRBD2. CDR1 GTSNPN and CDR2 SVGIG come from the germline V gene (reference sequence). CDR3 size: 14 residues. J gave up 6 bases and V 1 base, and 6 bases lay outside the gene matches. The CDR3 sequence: CAWSGGLAGQTQYF. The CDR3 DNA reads TGTGCCTGGAGTGGGGGACTAGCTGGACAGACCCAGTACTTC.

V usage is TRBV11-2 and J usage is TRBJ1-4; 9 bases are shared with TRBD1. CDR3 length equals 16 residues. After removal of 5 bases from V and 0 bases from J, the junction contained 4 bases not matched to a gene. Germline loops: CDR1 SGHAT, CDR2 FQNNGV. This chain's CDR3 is CASSLTGGATNEKLFF. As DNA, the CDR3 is TGTGCCAGCAGCCTAACAGGGGGCGCAACTAATGAAAAACTGTTTTTT.

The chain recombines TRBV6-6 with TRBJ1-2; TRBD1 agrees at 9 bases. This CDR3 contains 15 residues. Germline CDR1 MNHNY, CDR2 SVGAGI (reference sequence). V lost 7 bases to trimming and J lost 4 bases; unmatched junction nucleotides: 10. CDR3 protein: CASTRPGQGLYGYTF. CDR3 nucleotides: TGTGCCAGCACCAGACCGGGACAGGGCCTCTATGGCTACACCTTC.

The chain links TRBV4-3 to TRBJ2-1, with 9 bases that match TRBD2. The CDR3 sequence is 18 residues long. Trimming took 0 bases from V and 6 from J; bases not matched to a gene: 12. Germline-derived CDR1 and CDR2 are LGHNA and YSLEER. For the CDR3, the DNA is TGCGCCAGCAGCCAAGATCGGGGAACTAGCGGGCGCCTCAATGAGCAGTTCTTC. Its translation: CASSQDRGTSGRLNEQFF.

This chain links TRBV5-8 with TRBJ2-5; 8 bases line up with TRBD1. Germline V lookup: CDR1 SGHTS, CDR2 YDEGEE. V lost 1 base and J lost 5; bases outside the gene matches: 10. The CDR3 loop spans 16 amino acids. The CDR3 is CASSLWQGAVGETQYF. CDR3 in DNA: TGTGCCAGCAGCTTGTGGCAGGGGGCAGTGGGGGAGACCCAGTACTTC.

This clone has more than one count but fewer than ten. CDR3 sequence (DNA): TGTGCCAGCAGAGCCACAGGGGGCGTCTATAATTCACCCCTCCACTTT. This gives the protein CASRATGGVYNSPLHF. The chain has TRBV5-4 and TRBJ1-6, with 9 bases lining up with TRBD1. CDR1 is SGHNT, CDR2 YYREEE, per germline (reference sequence). Trimming removed 5 bases from V and 3 bases from J; junction bases left unmatched: 6. This CDR3 is built from 16 residues.

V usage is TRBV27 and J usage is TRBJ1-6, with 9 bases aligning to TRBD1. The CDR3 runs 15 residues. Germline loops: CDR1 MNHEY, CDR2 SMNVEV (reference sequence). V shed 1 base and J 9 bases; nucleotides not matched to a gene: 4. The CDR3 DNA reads TGTGCCAGCAGTTTATGGACAGGGGATAGTTCACCCCTCCACTTT. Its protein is CASSLWTGDSSPLHF.

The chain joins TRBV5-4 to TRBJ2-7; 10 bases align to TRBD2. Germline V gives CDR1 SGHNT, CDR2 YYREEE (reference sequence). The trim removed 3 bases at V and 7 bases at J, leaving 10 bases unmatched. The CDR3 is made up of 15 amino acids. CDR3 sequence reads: CASSYRLAGAVEQYF. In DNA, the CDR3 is TGTGCCAGCAGCTACCGGCTAGCGGGGGCGGTTGAGCAGTACTTC.

CDR3 sequence reads: CASSFTGGKADTQYF. The CDR3 DNA is TGTGCCAGCAGTTTTACAGGGGGTAAGGCAGATACGCAGTATTTT. The gene calls are TRBV7-2 and TRBJ2-3; TRBD1 matches 8 bases. This CDR3 has 15 residues. Unmatched junction bases numbered 9, after V lost 6 bases and J lost 4 bases. Germline CDR1 SGHTA, CDR2 FQGNSA.

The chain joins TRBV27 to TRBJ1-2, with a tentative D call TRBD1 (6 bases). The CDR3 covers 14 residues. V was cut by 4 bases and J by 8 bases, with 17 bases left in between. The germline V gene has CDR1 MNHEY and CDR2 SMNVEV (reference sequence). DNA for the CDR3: TGTGCCAGCAGTTCCTACAGGGAAACGGGAGGCTACACCTTC. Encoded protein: CASSSYRETGGYTF.

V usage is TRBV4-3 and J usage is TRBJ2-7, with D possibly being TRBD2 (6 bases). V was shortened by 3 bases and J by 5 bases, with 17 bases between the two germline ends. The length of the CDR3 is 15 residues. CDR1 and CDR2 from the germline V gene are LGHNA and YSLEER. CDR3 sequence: CASSHAIGGGNEQYF. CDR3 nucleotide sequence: TGCGCCAGCAGCCACGCTATCGGAGGAGGGAACGAGCAGTACTTC.

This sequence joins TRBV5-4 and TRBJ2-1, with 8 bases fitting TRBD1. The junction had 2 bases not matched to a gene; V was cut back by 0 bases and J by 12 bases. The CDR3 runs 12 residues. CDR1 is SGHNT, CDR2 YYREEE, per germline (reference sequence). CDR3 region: CASSLGTGWQFF. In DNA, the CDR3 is TGTGCCAGCAGCTTGGGGACAGGGTGGCAGTTCTTC.